This T cell receptor (beta chain) was identified in a study of cytomegalovirus exposure and HLA in healthy donors. The CDR3 contains 15 residues. Trimming stripped 3 bases from V and 4 bases from J, with 15 bases between. Germline values: CDR1 LNHDA, CDR2 SQIVND (reference sequence). In the PCR, 60 Vbeta and 13 Jbeta primers were used. Using immunoSEQ multiplex PCR, the repertoire was profiled, and TCRdb retains in-frame clones only, with some absent. Here the sample spans 180,000 or so clones, over 75% being singletons. The V and J genes are TRBV19 and TRBJ1-2; D possibly corresponds to TRBD1 (5 bases). This sequence originates from a boy aged 2 to 9 in good health and CMV-seronegative. The source material was PBMCs. The chain's CDR3 is CASSMARVVTYGYTF. The CDR3 DNA sequence: TGTGCCAGTAGTATGGCCAGGGTAGTAACCTATGGCTACACCTTC.